Below, 23 T cell receptor beta chains from the same sample are listed, as sequenced in a study of technical replicates of blood from a handful of donors. Using immunoSEQ multiplex PCR, the repertoire was profiled, and TCRdb retains in-frame clones only, with some absent. This sample has under 70,000 clones, with roughly 92% found just once. The sequencing input was T cells isolated from PBMCs. These receptors all come from a human donor in good health.

This clone was observed a few times. The V call is TRBV6-4, the J call TRBJ2-3; 14 positions match TRBD2. The CDR3 is 15 amino acids. In germline, CDR1 is MRHNA, CDR2 SNTAGT. Unmatched junction bases numbered 2, after V lost 3 bases and J lost 6 bases. Written as DNA, the CDR3 is TGTGCCAGCAGTGAGGGGACTAGCGGGAGTGATACGCAGTATTTT. This translates into CASSEGTSGSDTQYF.

The genes are TRBV27 and TRBJ1-1; possible D gene TRBD1, 5 bases. V lost 7 bases to trimming and J lost 1 base, with 13 bases between them. This CDR3 is 14 amino acids long. Germline CDR1 is MNHEY and CDR2 is SMNVEV (reference sequence). This chain's CDR3 is CASTTVLGNTEAFF. In DNA form, the CDR3 reads TGTGCCAGCACGACAGTCCTTGGGAACACTGAAGCTTTCTTT.

V and J are TRBV5-1 and TRBJ1-3; D is undetermined. Trimming pared 0 bases from V and 2 bases from J, leaving 6 bases between. The CDR3 loop spans 14 amino acids. CDR1 and CDR2 (germline): SGHRS, YFSETQ. The chain's CDR3 is CASSLDQAGNTIYF. As DNA, the CDR3 is TGCGCCAGCAGCTTGGACCAGGCTGGAAACACCATATATTTT. Combining the CDR3 with reference TRBV5-1 and TRBJ1-3 gives the whole variable domain KAGVTQTPRYLIKTRGQQVTLSCSPISGHRSVSWYQQTPGQGLQFLFEYFSETQRNKGNFPGRFSGRQFSNSRSEMNVSTLELGDSALYLCASSLDQAGNTIYFGEGSWLTVV.

The chain is built from TRBV7-9 and TRBJ1-2; 8 bases agree with TRBD1. Germline CDR1 reads SEHNR; CDR2 reads FQNEAQ (reference sequence). The length of the CDR3 is 13 residues. Trimming at V came to 8 bases and at J to 4 bases, leaving 6 bases not matched to a gene. In DNA form, the CDR3 reads TGTGCCAGCGCACGACAGGGGATCTATGGCTACACCTTC. Its protein is CASARQGIYGYTF.

CDR3 nucleotides: TGTGCCAGCTCACCATTGAAGCGGGAGTTGCACGGGGAGCTGTTTTTT. Translating gives CASSPLKRELHGELFF. V gene TRBV18 combines with J gene TRBJ2-2, with 8 bases fitting TRBD2. Per germline, CDR1 KGHSH and CDR2 LQKENI. The junction had 9 bases not matched to a gene; V was cut back by 2 bases and J by 7 bases. The CDR3 is 16 amino acids.

The chain links TRBV6-1 to TRBJ2-1, with 9 bases aligning to TRBD1. Trimming took 11 bases from V and 5 from J; bases not matched to a gene: 13. The V gene's germline CDR1 is MNHNS and CDR2 SASEGT. The CDR3 has 15 amino acids. The CDR3 spells CAGGIRDRANNEQFF. The DNA of the CDR3 is TGTGCCGGAGGGATCCGGGACAGGGCGAACAATGAGCAGTTCTTC.

The chain recombines TRBV5-1 with TRBJ2-7, with D unclear. Trimming shortened V by 0 bases and J by 0 bases, and 13 bases separated the two germline ends. The germline gives CDR1 SGHRS, CDR2 YFSETQ. This CDR3 contains 16 residues. The CDR3 DNA reads TGCGCCAGCAGCTTGGGCGCGCACCGTTACTCCTACGAGCAGTACTTC. This sequence encodes CASSLGAHRYSYEQYF. The variable domain in full, with the rest retrieved from reference TRBV5-1 and TRBJ2-7, is KAGVTQTPRYLIKTRGQQVTLSCSPISGHRSVSWYQQTPGQGLQFLFEYFSETQRNKGNFPGRFSGRQFSNSRSEMNVSTLELGDSALYLCASSLGAHRYSYEQYFGPGTRLTVT.

V usage is TRBV15 and J usage is TRBJ2-3, with unresolved D. Germline loops: CDR1 LNHNV, CDR2 YYDKDF (reference sequence). CDR3 length: 14 amino acids. The V gene lost 3 bases and the J gene lost 2 bases, with 9 bases spanning the gap. In nucleotides, the CDR3 is TGTGCCACCAGCAGGATGGGCTCCACAGATACGCAGTATTTT. This codes for CATSRMGSTDTQYF.

V usage is TRBV10-2 and J usage is TRBJ2-2; 8 bases are a match to TRBD2. The CDR3 runs to 15 residues. The junction had 9 bases not matched to a gene; V was cut back by 5 bases and J by 7 bases. Per the germline V gene, CDR1 is WSHSY and CDR2 is SAAADI. CDR3 sequence (DNA): TGCGCCAGCAGTTCGAGCGGGAGTGTAGGCGGGGAGCTGTTTTTT. Translation gives CASSSSGSVGGELFF.

The chain links TRBV4-3 to TRBJ2-4; D may be TRBD1 (5 bases). The V gene's germline CDR1 is LGHNA and CDR2 YSLEER. This CDR3 contains 14 residues. Trimming left V 1 base short and J 4 bases short, with 8 bases between. In DNA, the CDR3 is TGCGCCAGCAGCCAAGTTGACAGAAAAAACATTCAGTACTTC. Its translation is CASSQVDRKNIQYF.

V gene TRBV4-1 combines with J gene TRBJ1-1; D gene unclear. The CDR3 sequence is 14 residues long. V lost 5 bases and J 2 bases, leaving 12 bases between the germline ends. In germline, CDR1 is MGHRA, CDR2 YSYEKL. The DNA for the CDR3 is TGCGCCAGCAGCTTGTTGAGGGCTAACACTGAAGCTTTCTTT. As protein: CASSLLRANTEAFF.

V gene TRBV7-3 combines with J gene TRBJ2-1; D perhaps matches TRBD1 (5 bases). V shed 1 base and J shed 2 bases, with 9 bases lying between them. The CDR3 spans 15 residues. The germline CDR1 and CDR2 sequences are SGHTA and FQGTGA. CDR3 amino acids: CASSLKQAPYNEQFF. The CDR3 region has the DNA TGTGCCAGCAGCTTAAAACAGGCCCCCTACAATGAGCAGTTCTTC.

This clone turned up a few times. The V and J genes are TRBV6-1 and TRBJ1-1; 7 bases fit TRBD1. The CDR3 is 14 amino acids. The V segment lost 5 bases and the J segment 0 bases; nucleotides outside the gene matches: 3. Per germline, CDR1 MNHNS and CDR2 SASEGT. The CDR3 DNA reads as TGTGCCAGCAGTCTTACAGGGGTGAACACTGAAGCTTTCTTT. Protein: CASSLTGVNTEAFF.

This sequence joins TRBV6-6 and TRBJ2-7; 7 positions agree with TRBD1. There are 11 residues in the CDR3. The V gene's germline CDR1 is MNHNY and CDR2 SVGAGI (reference sequence). The CDR3 sequence is CPGQELYEQYF. CDR3 DNA sequence: TGTCCTGGACAGGAGCTCTACGAGCAGTACTTC.

The chain employs TRBV19 and TRBJ2-1, with 9 nucleotides matching TRBD2. The ends lost 0 bases at V and 2 bases at J; junction bases unmatched: 5. CDR3 size: 17 residues. Germline values: CDR1 LNHDA, CDR2 SQIVND (reference sequence). The CDR3 nucleotides are TGTGCCAGTAGTATAGAGGGGGCGGGAGGGCCCTACAATGAGCAGTTCTTC. Its protein product is CASSIEGAGGPYNEQFF.

The rearrangement joins TRBV19 to TRBJ2-3, with 9 bases fitting TRBD2. Germline CDR1 is LNHDA and CDR2 is SQIVND (reference sequence). The V gene end was trimmed by 5 bases and the J gene end by 2 bases; junction bases not matched to a gene: 17. This CDR3 is 19 amino acids long. In DNA, the CDR3 is TGTGCCAGTAGTGACGGACTAGCGAGGATTAATCCTTTCACAGATACGCAGTATTTT. Amino acids: CASSDGLARINPFTDTQYF.

The chain couples TRBV29-1 to TRBJ2-7; D is undetermined. Trimming pared 4 bases from V and 5 bases from J, leaving 6 bases between. CDR1 and CDR2 (germline): SQVTM, ANQGSEA. This CDR3 is 10 amino acids long. The CDR3 region has the DNA TGCAGCGTTGTGGCAAACGAGCAGTACTTC. Amino acid sequence: CSVVANEQYF.

The gene calls are TRBV9 and TRBJ1-2; D is unclear. The CDR3 is 15 residues long. V lost 0 bases, J lost 0 bases, and 9 bases lay in between. Per the germline V gene, CDR1 is SGDLS and CDR2 is YYNGEE. The CDR3 nucleotides are TGTGCCAGCAGCGTAGGTCACAGATCTAACTATGGCTACACCTTC. Protein product: CASSVGHRSNYGYTF.

The V gene is TRBV27, the J gene TRBJ1-4; TRBD1 might be the D (6 bases). Germline CDR1 is MNHEY and CDR2 is SMNVEV (reference sequence). The CDR3 loop spans 15 amino acids. Trimming shortened V by 4 bases and J by 4 bases, and 13 bases separated the two germline ends. In nucleotides, the CDR3 is TGTGCCAGCAGTTCTAAAGGGGGGGGTAATGAAAAACTGTTTTTT. This codes for CASSSKGGGNEKLFF. Supplemented by reference TRBV27 and TRBJ1-4, the full variable domain reads EAQVTQNPRYLITVTGKKLTVTCSQNMNHEYMSWYRQDPGLGLRQIYYSMNVEVTDKGDVPEGYKVSRKEKRNFPLILESPSPNQTSLYFCASSSKGGGNEKLFFGSGTQLSVL.

V and J are TRBV12-1 and TRBJ2-2; TRBD2, the table's D call, lacks a check against the DNA. TRBV12-1 is given as a pseudogene. CDR3 length: 19 amino acids. CDR3 region: CASSFVGLAGAGYTGELFF. CDR3 bases: TGTGCCAGCAGCTTTGTGGGACTAGCGGGAGCAGGGTACACCGGGGAGCTGTTTTTT.

This clone was observed a handful of times. The chain is built from TRBV4-1 and TRBJ2-7, with 12 bases identical to TRBD2. Losses at the gene ends were 2 bases for V and 2 bases for J; bases not matched to a gene: 1. This CDR3 has 15 residues. Germline-derived CDR1 and CDR2 are MGHRA and YSYEKL. Written as DNA, the CDR3 is TGCGCCAGCAGCCAACTAGCGGGAGGGCCCTACGAGCAGTACTTC. It yields the protein CASSQLAGGPYEQYF.

The V and J genes are TRBV7-8 and TRBJ1-4, with 8 nucleotides matching TRBD1. This CDR3 contains 13 residues. Germline loops: CDR1 SGHVS, CDR2 FQNEAQ. V was pared by 5 bases and J by 10 bases, with 6 bases of the junction left unmatched. CDR3 DNA sequence: TGTGCCAGCAGCCTTAGACAGGGGAGAAAACTGTTTTTT. Translated: CASSLRQGRKLFF.

The chain carries TRBV5-4 and TRBJ2-3; 7 bases fit TRBD2. There are 15 residues in the CDR3. Losses at the gene ends were 1 base for V and 1 base for J; bases not matched to a gene: 3. Germline loops: CDR1 SGHNT, CDR2 YYREEE (reference sequence). The CDR3 is CASSLMLAGTDTQYF. The CDR3 nucleotides read TGTGCCAGCAGCTTGATGCTAGCGGGCACAGATACGCAGTATTTT.